This TCR beta chain was recovered during a study of identical twins. This clonotype came up a few times. MiXCR, run by TCRdb on the 5' RACE reads, gives a single entry per CDR3 protein. The top ten clones hold about 0.4% of a sample with around 530,000 distinct CDR3 sequences, 15% of them seen once. The CDR3 spans 14 residues. Trimming took 10 bases from V and 2 from J; bases not matched to a gene: 5. Per the germline V gene, CDR1 is SGHRS and CDR2 is YFSETQ. These sequences were also reported in another study, on yellow fever vaccine responses in identical twins.

This sequence was found in a young woman in good health. The chain couples TRBV5-1 to TRBJ1-5, with TRBD1 matching over 11 bases. The source material was CD4+ T cells sorted from blood. CDR3 nucleotide sequence: TGCGCCGGCTGGGGACAGGGGGGCAATCAGCCCCAGCATTTT. It codes for CAGWGQGGNQPQHF.